The 5 T cell receptor beta chains listed next were all sequenced from one sample in a study of T cells in Graves' hyperthyroidism and ophthalmopathy. Amplification of TCR beta CDR3 regions was performed using RNA transcripts as template. A set of HTBI primers served as the primers for a first-round RT-PCR of the TCR CDR3. TCRdb processed the multiplex PCR reads anew with MiXCR; each CDR3 protein has one entry. The sample gives roughly 740,000 distinct CDR3 sequences, about 16% of which show up once; approximately 8.4% is in the top ten. The sequencing input was blood. These receptors all come from a man aged 18 to 30 with Graves' hyperthyroidism.

In its sample, this clonotype was seen many times. This chain uses TRBV12-3 or TRBV12-4 with TRBJ1-5; the D gene is possibly TRBD1 (6 bases). V was cut by 7 bases and J by 5 bases, with 15 bases left in between. There are 14 residues in the CDR3. CDR3 amino acids: CASKPQGQDQPQHF. CDR3 bases: TGTGCCAGCAAGCCCCAGGGGCAGGATCAGCCCCAGCATTTT.

This clonotype was counted at least ten times. The V gene is TRBV28, the J gene TRBJ1-1, with 7 bases that match TRBD1. Per germline, CDR1 MDHEN and CDR2 SYDVKM. The CDR3 has 12 residues. V lost 2 bases to trimming and J lost 10 bases; unmatched junction nucleotides: 4. DNA for the CDR3: TGTGCCAGCAGTTTAAGGGGGCAGGGAGCTTTCTTT. This sequence encodes CASSLRGQGAFF.

This sequence joins TRBV6-5 and TRBJ1-3, with D unclear. The CDR3 has 16 residues. Trimming shortened V by 0 bases and J by 1 base, and 10 bases separated the two germline ends. Germline CDR1 and CDR2: MNHEY and SVGAGI. CDR3 nucleotides: TGTGCCAGCAGTTACTCAATGCCCAATTCTGGAAACACCATATATTTT. This sequence encodes CASSYSMPNSGNTIYF.

This clonotype was observed a single time. The CDR3 bases are TGTGCCAGCAGTATAAGAGCGGGAGACCACGAGCAGTACTTC. This gives the protein CASSIRAGDHEQYF. V and J are TRBV6-2 or TRBV6-3 and TRBJ2-7; 8 nucleotides agree with TRBD2. The CDR3 has 14 residues. Germline V gene data show CDR1 as MNHEY and CDR2 as SVGEGT. V dropped 5 bases and J dropped 5; count of bases not matched to a gene: 8.

This clonotype was picked up many times. The junction departs from the called germline gene at one end, perhaps through a read error. The gene calls are TRBV13 and TRBJ2-1, with D possibly matching TRBD2 (7 bases). The CDR3 has 17 amino acids. CDR1 is PRHDT and CDR2 is FYEKMQ in the germline V gene (reference sequence). The CDR3 reads CASSLGGEGLAYNEQFF. The DNA of the CDR3 is TGTGCCAGCAGCCTAGGGGGGGAGGGCCTCGCCTACAATGAGCAGTTCTTC.